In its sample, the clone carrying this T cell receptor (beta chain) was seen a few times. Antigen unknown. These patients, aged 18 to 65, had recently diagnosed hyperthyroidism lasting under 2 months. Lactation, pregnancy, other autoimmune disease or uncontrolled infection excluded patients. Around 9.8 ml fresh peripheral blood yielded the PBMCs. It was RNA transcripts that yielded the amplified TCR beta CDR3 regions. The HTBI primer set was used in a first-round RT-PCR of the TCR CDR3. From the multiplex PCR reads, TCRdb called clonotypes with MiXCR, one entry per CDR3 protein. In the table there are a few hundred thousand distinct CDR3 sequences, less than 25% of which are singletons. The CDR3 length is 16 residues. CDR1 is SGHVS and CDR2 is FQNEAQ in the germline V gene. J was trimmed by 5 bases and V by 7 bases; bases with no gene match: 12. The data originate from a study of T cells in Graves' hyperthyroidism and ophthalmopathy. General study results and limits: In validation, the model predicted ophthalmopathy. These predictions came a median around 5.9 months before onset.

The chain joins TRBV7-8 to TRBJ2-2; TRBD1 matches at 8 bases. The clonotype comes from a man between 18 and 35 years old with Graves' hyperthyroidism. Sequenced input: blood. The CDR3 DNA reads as TGTGCCAGCACCCCTTCGAGGACAGGGAGGACCGGGGAGCTGTTTTTT. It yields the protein CASTPSRTGRTGELFF.